What follows are 32 T cell receptor beta chains derived from one specimen sequenced in a study of blood T cell repertoires in COVID-19. The data were produced by immunoSEQ multiplex PCR, yet TCRdb's version contains in-frame clones alone and is incomplete. The sample contains fewer than 700,000 clones, about 89% of which appear only once. The sample was peripheral blood. Source of these receptors: a woman aged 45-65 years with COVID-19, enrolled during active disease.

The chain uses TRBV7-9 and TRBJ1-1, with TRBD1 matching over 9 bases. The CDR3 spans 15 residues. Germline lookup yields CDR1 SEHNR and CDR2 FQNEAQ (reference sequence). J was trimmed by 6 bases and V by 4 bases; bases with no gene match: 9. CDR3 nucleotide sequence: TGTGCCAGCAGCTCTAACAGGGGGCGCATCGCTGAAGCTTTCTTT. Its translation is CASSSNRGRIAEAFF.

The chain uses TRBV5-4 and TRBJ1-1; 7 bases line up with TRBD1. With V trimmed by 0 bases and J by 0 bases, 5 bases remained unmatched. Germline CDR1 and CDR2: SGHNT and YYREEE (reference sequence). The CDR3 has 16 amino acids. The chain's CDR3 is CASSLGQGGMNTEAFF. The DNA of the CDR3 is TGTGCCAGCAGCTTGGGACAGGGAGGAATGAACACTGAAGCTTTCTTT.

The gene calls are TRBV2 and TRBJ2-3; D not resolved. Germline CDR1 and CDR2: SNHLY and FYNNEI. Trimming removed 4 bases at V and 4 bases at J, with 12 bases between. The CDR3 covers 14 residues. Here the CDR3 DNA reads TGTGCCAGCAGTGTGATTGTAGTCGCAGATACGCAGTATTTT. Translating gives CASSVIVVADTQYF.

This clone was seen a single time. The J gene is TRBJ2-1, the V gene TRBV20-1; weak D call: TRBD2 (5 bases). Germline CDR1 reads DFQATT; CDR2 reads SNEGSKA (reference sequence). This CDR3 has 11 residues. V was shortened by 3 bases and J by 9 bases, with 9 bases between the two germline ends. CDR3 in amino acids: CSASPRVEQFF. The CDR3 nucleotides are TGCAGTGCTAGTCCGAGGGTTGAGCAGTTCTTC.

J is TRBJ1-6 and V is TRBV28, with D tentatively TRBD1 (6 bases). V was pared by 3 bases and J by 9 bases, with 12 bases between. Looked up from germline, CDR1 is MDHEN and CDR2 is SYDVKM. The CDR3 sequence is 14 residues long. The CDR3 DNA follows: TGTGCCAGCAGTTTGAGGGACAATGGTTCACCCCTCCACTTT. Encoded protein: CASSLRDNGSPLHF.

The chain employs TRBV3-1 (or the pseudogene TRBV3-2) and TRBJ2-7; TRBD1 is a possible D gene (5 bases). The CDR3 is 12 amino acids. Germline V lookup: CDR1 LGHDT, CDR2 YNNKEL (reference sequence). Trimming left V 5 bases short and J 4 bases short, with 9 bases between. CDR3 bases: TGTGCCAGCAGCTACAGGAATTACGAGCAGTACTTC. Protein: CASSYRNYEQYF.

The V call is TRBV5-1, the J call TRBJ2-3; D might be TRBD2 (6 bases). V was pared by 4 bases and J by 2 bases, with 17 bases between. The CDR3 totals 16 residues. Germline assignment: CDR1 SGHRS and CDR2 YFSETQ. This CDR3 reads CASSRTGVQDTDTQYF. The CDR3 DNA reads TGCGCCAGCAGCCGGACGGGAGTCCAGGACACAGATACGCAGTATTTT.

This sequence joins TRBV2 and TRBJ2-7; the D gene is possibly TRBD2 (5 bases). The CDR3 consists of 13 residues. Germline lookup yields CDR1 SNHLY and CDR2 FYNNEI. V lost 5 bases, J lost 3 bases, and 11 bases lay in between. This chain's CDR3 is CASSLDGLYEQYF. The CDR3 coding sequence is TGTGCCAGCAGTCTGGACGGACTCTACGAGCAGTACTTC. Full variable domain (remainder filled in from reference TRBV2 and TRBJ2-7): EPEVTQTPSHQVTQMGQEVILRCVPISNHLYFYWYRQILGQKVEFLVSFYNNEISEKSEIFDDQFSVERPDGSNFTLKIRSTKLEDSAMYFCASSLDGLYEQYFGPGTRLTVT.

This clone was detected once. This rearrangement joins TRBV5-4 to TRBJ1-3, with a weak D call TRBD1 (6 bases). The germline V gene encodes CDR1 SGHNT and CDR2 YYREEE (reference sequence). The V end lost 4 bases, the J end lost 1 base, and 15 bases lay between the germline ends. The CDR3 runs 16 residues. CDR3 DNA sequence: TGTGCCAGCAGCCTAGACGGACAGCCATCTGGAAACACCATATATTTT. It codes for CASSLDGQPSGNTIYF.

This sequence joins TRBV30 and TRBJ1-5; 11 positions agree with TRBD1. Germline CDR1 GTSNPN, CDR2 SVGIG (reference sequence). The CDR3 is 15 residues long. V trimming: 0 bases; J trimming: 5 bases; junction bases outside the gene matches: 3. The CDR3 is CAWSVGTGGYQPQHF. CDR3 nucleotide sequence: TGTGCCTGGAGTGTAGGGACAGGGGGATATCAGCCCCAGCATTTT.

The V call is TRBV9, the J call TRBJ2-5; TRBD2 aligns across 10 bases. Germline V gene data show CDR1 as SGDLS and CDR2 as YYNGEE. The trim removed 0 bases at V and 0 bases at J, leaving 2 bases unmatched. CDR3 length equals 16 residues. DNA of the CDR3: TGTGCCAGCAGCGTAGGTAGCGGGGGGAACCAAGAGACCCAGTACTTC. This translates into CASSVGSGGNQETQYF.

This clone was observed a single time. The J gene is TRBJ2-3, the V gene TRBV11-2; 7 bases fit TRBD2. Trimming at V came to 5 bases and at J to 4 bases, leaving 12 bases not matched to a gene. The CDR3 has 16 residues. Per the germline V gene, CDR1 is SGHAT and CDR2 is FQNNGV. The CDR3 here is CASSLWRLAVADTQYF. The CDR3 DNA is TGTGCCAGCAGCCTTTGGAGGCTAGCGGTGGCAGATACGCAGTATTTT.

The chain has TRBV24-1 and TRBJ2-1; a possible D gene is TRBD2 (6 bases). Trimming cost V 3 bases and J 5 bases, with 13 bases left between them. The CDR3 extends over 15 amino acids. Germline V gene sequence: CDR1 KGHDR, CDR2 SFDVKD. The CDR3 region is CATSDPSEVHNEQFF. In nucleotides, the CDR3 is TGTGCCACCAGTGATCCTAGCGAGGTTCACAATGAGCAGTTCTTC.

The gene calls are TRBV30 and TRBJ1-5; 9 bases are shared with TRBD1. This CDR3 is 13 amino acids long. Germline-derived CDR1 and CDR2 are GTSNPN and SVGIG (reference sequence). Unmatched junction bases numbered 6, after V lost 8 bases and J lost 4 bases. CDR3 DNA: TGTGCCACCGACAGGGGGTCAAATCAGCCCCAGCATTTT. It specifies CATDRGSNQPQHF.

This sequence joins TRBV5-5 and TRBJ1-6, with D uncertain. Germline V gene lookup returns CDR1 SGHKS and CDR2 YYEKEE (reference sequence). The V end was cut by 0 bases, the J end by 5 bases, with 12 bases between. CDR3 size: 16 residues. Here the CDR3 reads CASSLELSGDNSPLHF. DNA for the CDR3: TGTGCCAGCAGCTTGGAACTATCCGGCGATAATTCACCCCTCCACTTT.

This chain connects TRBV3-1 (or the pseudogene TRBV3-2) to TRBJ2-2; perhaps TRBD2 as D (6 bases). The V and J ends lost 0 bases and 5 bases respectively, with 10 bases between them. Germline V lookup: CDR1 LGHDT, CDR2 YNNKEL (reference sequence). The CDR3 runs to 15 residues. Here the CDR3 DNA reads TGTGCCAGCAGCCAAGAGGTAGCGGTGACCGGGGAGCTGTTTTTT. As protein: CASSQEVAVTGELFF.

The chain carries TRBV28 and TRBJ2-7; 11 bases agree with TRBD1. V lost 4 bases and J lost 1; bases outside the gene matches: 3. This CDR3 comprises 15 residues. The germline gives CDR1 MDHEN, CDR2 SYDVKM. The CDR3 region has the DNA TGTGCCAGCAGTTCGGGACAGGGGGGATCCTACGAGCAGTACTTC. It encodes CASSSGQGGSYEQYF. The whole variable domain, remainder taken from reference TRBV28 and TRBJ2-7, is DVKVTQSSRYLVKRTGEKVFLECVQDMDHENMFWYRQDPGLGLRLIYFSYDVKMKEKGDIPEGYSVSREKKERFSLILESASTNQTSMYLCASSSGQGGSYEQYFGPGTRLTVT.

This chain joins TRBV30 and TRBJ2-5; D may be TRBD1 (5 bases). CDR3 length equals 12 residues. Germline values: CDR1 GTSNPN, CDR2 SVGIG (reference sequence). V gave up 5 bases and J gave up 1 base, with 8 bases separating them. The CDR3 protein is CAWQGLQETQYF. CDR3 in DNA: TGTGCCTGGCAGGGCCTCCAAGAGACCCAGTACTTC.

This chain links TRBV12-2 with TRBJ1-2. TRBV12-2 constitutes a pseudogene. CDR3 length: 16 amino acids. CDR3 in DNA: TGTGCAAGTCGCTTAGTGGGAGCCCCAGGCGGCTATGGCTACACCTTC. This translates into CASRLVGAPGGYGYTF.

This clone was seen only a few times. The chain carries TRBV9 and TRBJ1-1; TRBD1 might be the D (5 bases). V was trimmed by 7 bases and J by 1 base, leaving 17 bases between them. There are 15 residues in the CDR3. From germline, CDR1 is SGDLS and CDR2 YYNGEE. The CDR3 is CASSPTDRPNTEAFF. In DNA form, the CDR3 reads TGTGCCAGCTCTCCCACCGACAGACCGAACACTGAAGCTTTCTTT.

The chain couples TRBV19 to TRBJ2-7, with 8 bases matching TRBD1. V lost 1 base to trimming and J lost 4 bases; unmatched junction nucleotides: 15. Germline CDR1 is LNHDA and CDR2 is SQIVND (reference sequence). This CDR3 has 18 amino acids. The CDR3 DNA reads TGTGCCAGTAGTATAGTGGGTCCGGAGACAGGGGAGCAATACGAGCAGTACTTC. This sequence encodes CASSIVGPETGEQYEQYF.

This chain connects TRBV6-5 to TRBJ2-3; TRBD2 matches at 7 bases. Trimming at V came to 4 bases and at J to 0 bases, leaving 7 bases not matched to a gene. The CDR3 is made up of 16 amino acids. Germline V lookup: CDR1 MNHEY, CDR2 SVGAGI. CDR3 sequence reads: CASSFTSGGSTDTQYF. In nucleotides, the CDR3 is TGTGCCAGCAGTTTCACGTCGGGGGGTAGCACAGATACGCAGTATTTT.

The V and J genes are TRBV9 and TRBJ2-6, with D perhaps TRBD1 (5 bases). This CDR3 is built from 17 residues. Germline V gene sequence: CDR1 SGDLS, CDR2 YYNGEE. V lost 1 base and J lost 3, with 14 bases in between. The CDR3 is CASSVRSREGGANVLTF. CDR3 nucleotide sequence: TGTGCCAGCAGCGTACGTAGCAGGGAAGGTGGGGCCAACGTCCTGACTTTC.

This clone was picked up one time. The rearrangement links TRBV27 to TRBJ2-7, with D unclear. The CDR3 covers 15 residues. Germline-derived CDR1 and CDR2 are MNHEY and SMNVEV (reference sequence). Deletions cut 3 bases from V and 0 bases from J, with 12 bases between. CDR3 DNA: TGTGCCAGCAGTTTGTCCAGTGGGCCCTCCTACGAGCAGTACTTC. Amino acid sequence: CASSLSSGPSYEQYF.

This rearrangement joins TRBV19 to TRBJ1-2, with D perhaps matching TRBD1 (5 bases). From germline, CDR1 is LNHDA and CDR2 SQIVND (reference sequence). This CDR3 contains 13 residues. Trimming stripped 2 bases from V and 3 bases from J, with 7 bases between. CDR3 coding DNA: TGTGCCAGTAGTATAATAGGGGACTATGGCTACACCTTC. It codes for CASSIIGDYGYTF.

This clone has just one count. The chain employs TRBV7-9 and TRBJ1-1, with a possible D match to TRBD1 (5 bases). The CDR3 contains 13 residues. Germline CDR1 reads SEHNR; CDR2 reads FQNEAQ (reference sequence). The ends were cut back, 6 bases at V and 4 bases at J, with 12 bases in the middle. The CDR3 sequence is CASRETGGTEAFF. The DNA for the CDR3 is TGTGCCAGCAGGGAGACGGGGGGCACTGAAGCTTTCTTT.

The V call is TRBV2, the J call TRBJ2-1; 7 bases align to TRBD1. CDR3 length: 14 amino acids. J gave up 2 bases and V 4 bases, and 2 bases lay outside the gene matches. The germline V gene has CDR1 SNHLY and CDR2 FYNNEI. Here the CDR3 DNA reads TGTGCCAGCAGTGGTCAGGGGGCCTACAATGAGCAGTTCTTC. It codes for CASSGQGAYNEQFF.

This sequence joins TRBV19 and TRBJ1-5, with 8 bases matching TRBD1. Germline CDR1 reads LNHDA; CDR2 reads SQIVND (reference sequence). This CDR3 spans 12 amino acids. With V trimmed by 7 bases and J by 11 bases, 7 bases remained unmatched. The CDR3: CASNDRGSAQHF. Here the CDR3 DNA reads TGTGCCAGTAACGACAGGGGATCAGCCCAGCATTTT.

This clone was found a few times. The V call is TRBV12-5, the J call TRBJ1-1; D is unresolved. From germline, CDR1 is LGHNT and CDR2 FRNRAP. The V and J ends lost 5 bases and 1 base respectively, with 11 bases between them. CDR3 length: 14 amino acids. The CDR3 bases are TGTGCTAGTGGTCCCGGCGGCGCGAACACTGAAGCTTTCTTT. This translates into CASGPGGANTEAFF.

V usage is TRBV2 and J usage is TRBJ1-2, with D hard to call. V lost 3 bases and J 5 bases, leaving 7 bases between the germline ends. In germline, CDR1 is SNHLY, CDR2 FYNNEI. The CDR3 runs to 12 residues. CDR3 in amino acids: CASSEYTYGYTF. The CDR3 coding sequence is TGTGCCAGCAGTGAGTACACGTATGGCTACACCTTC. Combining the CDR3 with reference TRBV2 and TRBJ1-2 gives the whole variable domain EPEVTQTPSHQVTQMGQEVILRCVPISNHLYFYWYRQILGQKVEFLVSFYNNEISEKSEIFDDQFSVERPDGSNFTLKIRSTKLEDSAMYFCASSEYTYGYTFGSGTRLTVV.

CDR3: CASSQDRPQGPAFF. CDR3 bases: TGTGCCAGCAGCCAAGATCGACCACAGGGGCCAGCTTTCTTT. The V gene is TRBV3-1 (or the pseudogene TRBV3-2), the J gene TRBJ1-1, with 7 positions matching TRBD1. The junction had 8 bases not matched to a gene; V was cut back by 0 bases and J by 10 bases. The CDR3 totals 14 residues. From germline, CDR1 is LGHDT and CDR2 YNNKEL (reference sequence).

This clone was observed once. This rearrangement joins TRBV12-3 or TRBV12-4 to TRBJ1-4; 9 bases fit TRBD1. The CDR3 covers 13 residues. V lost 5 bases to trimming and J lost 10 bases; unmatched junction nucleotides: 5. The CDR3 DNA reads as TGTGCCAGCAGTCCCCGGGGACAGGGAAAACTGTTTTTT. Translating gives CASSPRGQGKLFF.